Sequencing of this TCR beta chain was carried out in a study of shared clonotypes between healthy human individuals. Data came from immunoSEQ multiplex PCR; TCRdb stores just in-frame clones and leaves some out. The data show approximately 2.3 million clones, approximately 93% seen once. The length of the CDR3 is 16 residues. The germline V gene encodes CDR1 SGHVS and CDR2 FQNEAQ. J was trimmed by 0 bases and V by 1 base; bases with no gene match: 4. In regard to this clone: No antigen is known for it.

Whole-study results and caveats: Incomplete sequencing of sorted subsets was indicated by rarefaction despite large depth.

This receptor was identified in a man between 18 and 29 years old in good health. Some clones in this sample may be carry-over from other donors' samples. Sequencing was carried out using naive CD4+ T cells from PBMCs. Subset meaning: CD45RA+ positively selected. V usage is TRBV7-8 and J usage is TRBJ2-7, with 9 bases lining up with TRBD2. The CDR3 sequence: CASSLGGGRASYEQYF. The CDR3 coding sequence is TGTGCCAGCAGCTTAGGGGGCGGGAGGGCCTCCTACGAGCAGTACTTC.